This T cell receptor (beta chain) was captured in a study of T cells in Graves' hyperthyroidism and ophthalmopathy. This clonotype has a handful of counts. Amplified TCR beta CDR3 regions derived from RNA transcripts. An initial round of RT-PCR targeting the TCR CDR3 relied on the HTBI primer set. One entry per CDR3 protein results from TCRdb running MiXCR on the multiplex PCR reads. The table records around 300,000 distinct CDR3 sequences, about 14% of them present only once. The germline gives CDR1 SGHDT, CDR2 YYEEEE. The CDR3 runs 14 residues. V was pared by 0 bases and J by 11 bases, with 16 bases between.

The clonotype comes from a woman in her thirties with Graves' hyperthyroidism. The J gene is TRBJ2-3, the V gene TRBV5-6; D remains unclear. Material: blood. The CDR3 DNA sequence: TGTGCCAGCAGCTTGGGGGCGGTTCCATCCAGGCAGTATTTT. Protein: CASSLGAVPSRQYF.